These T cell receptor beta chains were read from a single sample in a study of blood T cell repertoires in COVID-19. Produced via immunoSEQ multiplex PCR; TCRdb's table is partial and in-frame only. Counted here are 250,000 to 300,000 clones, 86% occurring once; the ten biggest clones make up around 3%. Sequencing input: peripheral blood. All receptors come from a woman aged 25 to 39 with active or convalescent COVID-19. The CDR3 runs from the conserved cysteine through the conserved F or W. A D gene is named only where the DNA matches it firmly. Some rows mark clone size as missing; the rest say once, few, many or name a class of expanded clone.

size | J | length | V | D | CDR3 | DNA
NA | TRBJ2-7 | 14 | TRBV13 | TRBD1 | CASSTGTGLYEQYF | TGTGCCAGCAGCACCGGGACAGGGCTTTACGAGCAGTACTTC
NA | TRBJ2-7 | 15 | TRBV4-2 | TRBD1 | CASSQGTGTTYEQYF | TGTGCCAGCAGCCAAGGGACAGGCACCACCTACGAGCAGTACTTC
few | TRBJ1-1 | 14 | TRBV11-1 | NA | CASSLGYRNTEAFF | TGTGCCAGCAGCTTAGGGTACAGGAACACTGAAGCTTTCTTT
NA | TRBJ2-3 | 16 | TRBV5-8 | TRBD2 | CASSSGLAASTDTQYF | TGTGCCAGCAGCTCGGGACTAGCGGCGAGCACAGATACGCAGTATTTT
NA | TRBJ1-5 | 17 | TRBV18 | NA | CASSARTRGVSNQPQHF | TGTGCCAGCTCAGCTCGGACGCGCGGGGTGAGCAATCAGCCCCAGCATTTT
NA | TRBJ1-1 | 14 | TRBV7-9 | TRBD1 | CASSRDRGRTEAFF | TGTGCCAGCAGCCGGGACAGGGGGCGAACTGAAGCTTTCTTT
NA | TRBJ2-1 | 14 | TRBV11-2 | NA | CASSLDGLRSGQFF | TGTGCCAGCAGCTTAGATGGGTTGCGGTCGGGGCAGTTCTTC
NA | TRBJ1-1 | 14 | TRBV5-1 | NA | CASSRQGQNTEAFF | TGCGCCAGCAGTCGGCAGGGGCAAAACACTGAAGCTTTCTTT
once | TRBJ2-2 | 15 | TRBV5-1 | TRBD2 | CASSPGLAGHGELFF | TGCGCCAGCAGCCCGGGACTAGCGGGGCACGGGGAGCTGTTTTTT
NA | TRBJ2-5 | 15 | TRBV18 | TRBD1 | CASSSGTGGRETQYF | TGTGCCAGCTCGTCCGGGACAGGGGGAAGAGAGACCCAGTACTTC
once | TRBJ2-4 | 13 | TRBV6-2/TRBV6-3 | NA | CASSYEVLGIQYF | TGTGCCAGCAGTTACGAGGTTTTGGGCATTCAGTACTTC
few | TRBJ1-3 | 17 | TRBV18 | NA | CASSPGQFFPSGNTIYF | TGTGCCAGCTCACCCGGACAATTTTTCCCCTCTGGAAACACCATATATTTT
NA | TRBJ2-2 | 15 | TRBV2 | NA | CASSGQGGWSGELFF | TGTGCCAGCAGCGGACAGGGAGGGTGGAGCGGGGAGCTGTTTTTT
once | TRBJ2-7 | 12 | TRBV3-1/TRBV3-2 | NA | CASSQDQGEQYF | TGTGCCAGCAGCCAAGATCAGGGAGAGCAGTACTTC
NA | TRBJ1-5 | 17 | TRBV28 | TRBD1 | CASSRTGGGISNQPQHF | TGTGCCAGCAGTCGGACAGGAGGGGGGATAAGCAATCAGCCCCAGCATTTT
NA | TRBJ1-6 | 16 | TRBV4-3 | NA | CASSQDRTAYNSPLHF | TGCGCCAGCAGCCAAGATCGGACAGCCTATAATTCACCCCTCCACTTT
NA | TRBJ1-5 | 13 | TRBV12-3/TRBV12-4 | NA | CASSFGEDQPQHF | TGTGCCAGCAGTTTTGGGGAGGATCAGCCCCAGCATTTT
NA | TRBJ2-1 | 18 | TRBV4-3 | TRBD2 | CASSQGASGWSSYNEQFF | TGCGCCAGCAGCCAAGGCGCTAGCGGGTGGAGCTCCTACAATGAGCAGTTCTTC
NA | TRBJ1-1 | 19 | TRBV27 | TRBD1 | CASSLWAPGQGAGNTEAFF | TGTGCCAGCAGTTTATGGGCCCCGGGACAGGGGGCCGGGAACACTGAAGCTTTCTTT
NA | TRBJ2-5 | 14 | TRBV10-3 | TRBD1 | CAIRGTGGQETQYF | TGTGCCATCAGGGGGACAGGGGGACAAGAGACCCAGTACTTC
few | TRBJ1-1 | 12 | TRBV19 | NA | CASSTQASEAFF | TGTGCCAGTAGTACTCAGGCATCTGAAGCTTTCTTT
NA | TRBJ1-1 | 14 | TRBV28 | TRBD1 | CASSFGQGRSEAFF | TGTGCCAGCAGTTTTGGACAGGGAAGGTCTGAAGCTTTCTTT